This T cell receptor (beta chain) was sequenced for a study of graft-versus-host responses after intestinal transplantation. The wider study: Every recipient underwent anti-thymocyte globulin induction, then tacrolimus and steroids for roughly 3 years.

Some clones are missing from TCRdb's copy, which holds only in-frame ones; the method was immunoSEQ multiplex PCR. This sample has 21,000 or so clones, with around 54% found just once. Responders (around 200,000, CFSE-labeled) met around 200,000 stimulators that were irradiated and violet-dye-labeled. Sorting of proliferating CFSE-low CD3+CD4+ and CD3+CD8+ responders took place after the reaction. CDR3 length equals 11 residues. V lost 8 bases, J lost 4 bases, and 9 bases lay in between. CDR1 and CDR2 (germline): MNHEY, SVGAGI. This clone showed up just a few times. Sample: alloreactive CD4+ T cells from a mixed lymphocyte reaction culture, taken before intestinal transplant. The subset here: CFSE-low proliferating T cells sorted from roughly six-day pre-transplant mixed lymphocyte reaction (GvH or HvG direction). V and J are TRBV6-5 and TRBJ2-7; D is uncertain. The receptor was isolated from a human patient who received an intestinal transplant. In DNA form, the CDR3 reads TGTGCCAGCGGCTCTCAATACGAGCAGTACTTC. Its protein is CASGSQYEQYF.